The present T cell receptor beta chain was sequenced within a study of shared clonotypes between healthy human individuals. Libraries were prepared by immunoSEQ multiplex PCR; TCRdb keeps only in-frame clonotypes and omits some of them. The data hold 1.4 million to 1.5 million clones, with roughly 96% observed a single time. Note on this clone: Antigen: not known.

Into CD45RA+ naive and CD45RA-negative memory subsets, the CD4+ cells were split. The CDR3 is 18 residues long. After removal of 8 bases from V and 4 bases from J, the junction contained 14 bases not matched to a gene. Germline V lookup: CDR1 WSHSY, CDR2 SAAADI. The study's findings and limits: Larger estimated richness was generally seen in naive subsets than in memory subsets. Shared clonotypes across all four donors exceeded non-shared ones in generation probability.

The chain joins TRBV10-2 to TRBJ2-1; the match to TRBD2 covers 13 bases. Sequenced sample: naive CD4+ T cells sorted from blood. The subset is: CD45RA+ positively selected. The clonotype was recovered from a man aged 30 to 45 in good health. Written as DNA, the CDR3 is TGCGCCAGCGGTCTCCCCACTGGACTAGCGGGGGAGTACAATGAGCAGTTCTTC. Amino acids: CASGLPTGLAGEYNEQFF.